The sample holds many counts of the clone carrying this T cell receptor beta chain. The antigen remains undetermined. MiXCR, applied by TCRdb to the 5' RACE reads, yields one record per CDR3 protein. The sample lists 120,000 to 150,000 distinct CDR3 sequences, roughly 6.2% occurring once. These data belong to a study of T-cell memory formation after mild COVID-19. Study summary: Largely, TCR clusters stayed within a single donor.

Study-level findings and limits: A balance of CD4 and CD8 characterized clones contracting day 15 to 85, whereas later expanders leaned CD4+.

The sequenced sample was PBMCs or a T cell subset sorted from them (not recorded which). The sequence was collected from an adult woman who had mild COVID-19 (a few samples of this study predate the infection). Cell type and time point are not known.

This CDR3 is CASSSTGDKWETQYF. In nucleotides, the CDR3 is TGTGCCAGCAGCTCAACCGGGGACAAGTGGGAGACCCAGTACTTC. This chain links TRBV11-2 with TRBJ2-5; D perhaps matches TRBD1 (6 bases). The CDR3 runs to 15 residues. The germline CDR1 and CDR2 sequences are SGHAT and FQNNGV. V shed 4 bases and J shed 5 bases, with 17 bases lying between them.